The 14 T cell receptor beta chains listed next were all sequenced from one sample in a study of tumor-infiltrating lymphocytes in oesophageal squamous cell carcinoma. TCRdb passed the PCR reads through MiXCR, listing each CDR3 protein once. The sample lists more than 15,000 distinct CDR3 sequences; approximately 40% were seen once. Sequencing was performed on normal esophageal tissue next to the tumor. All receptors derive from a male donor with esophageal squamous cell carcinoma.

This clonotype was observed many times. The chain joins TRBV6-6 to TRBJ1-1; D is unclear. In germline, CDR1 is MNHNY, CDR2 SVGAGI (reference sequence). Trimming shortened V by 0 bases and J by 0 bases, and 8 bases separated the two germline ends. The CDR3 has 15 amino acids. CDR3 nucleotide sequence: TGTGCCAGCAGTTACTCGCAGAACATGAACACTGAAGCTTTCTTT. Its translation is CASSYSQNMNTEAFF.

This clonotype was recorded many times. This chain links TRBV10-3 with TRBJ1-5, with 7 bases lining up with TRBD1. The CDR3 has 15 residues. CDR1 is ENHRY and CDR2 is SYGVKD in the germline V gene. Trimming cost V 10 bases and J 1 base; bases outside gene matches: 10. The chain's CDR3 is CATADGTVSNQPQHF. The CDR3 nucleotides read TGTGCCACCGCAGACGGGACAGTCAGCAATCAGCCCCAGCATTTT.

The chain recombines TRBV11-2 with TRBJ2-2; 11 bases are shared with TRBD2. V lost 8 bases to trimming and J lost 5 bases; unmatched junction nucleotides: 7. CDR3 length: 15 amino acids. Germline CDR1 is SGHAT and CDR2 is FQNNGV. CDR3: CASRAGLAETGELFF. The CDR3 DNA is TGTGCCAGCCGGGCGGGACTAGCGGAGACCGGGGAGCTGTTTTTT.

This clonotype was seen at least ten times. V is TRBV11-2 and J is TRBJ1-2, with 9 bases lining up with TRBD1. This CDR3 comprises 12 residues. The V gene's germline CDR1 is SGHAT and CDR2 FQNNGV. V lost 5 bases, J lost 6 bases, and 1 base stayed unmatched. As DNA, the CDR3 is TGTGCCAGCAGCGACAGGGGGGATGGCTACACCTTC. Amino acids: CASSDRGDGYTF.

The J gene is TRBJ1-5, the V gene TRBV7-2; TRBD1 might be the D (5 bases). The germline CDR1 and CDR2 sequences are SGHTA and FQGNSA. The V and J ends lost 4 bases and 4 bases respectively, with 14 bases between them. This CDR3 is 15 amino acids long. CDR3 protein: CASSSTAGGNQPQHF. CDR3 nucleotides: TGTGCCAGCAGCTCAACTGCGGGGGGGAATCAGCCCCAGCATTTT.

This clonotype has a count of ten or more. This chain connects TRBV6-1 to TRBJ1-5, with 9 bases matching TRBD1. The CDR3 sequence is 15 residues long. The ends lost 6 bases at V and 5 bases at J; junction bases unmatched: 8. Germline V gene sequence: CDR1 MNHNS, CDR2 SASEGT. CDR3 in DNA: TGTGCCAGCAGCCCCGGGACAGGGAGAGATCAGCCCCAGCATTTT. Residues: CASSPGTGRDQPQHF.

The V and J genes are TRBV7-6 and TRBJ2-1, with D perhaps assigned TRBD1 or TRBD2 (6 bases each). With 2 bases removed from V and 0 bases from J, the gap between germline ends came to 14 bases. Germline CDR1 SGHVS, CDR2 FNYEAQ. The CDR3 is 17 residues long. The CDR3 nucleotides are TGTGCCAGCAGCTTACTAAGGGGGGCAGGCTCCTACAATGAGCAGTTCTTC. Protein sequence: CASSLLRGAGSYNEQFF.

J is TRBJ2-7 and V is TRBV7-2; D unresolved. V lost 1 base and J lost 6, with 13 bases in between. The CDR3 has 14 amino acids. Germline lookup yields CDR1 SGHTA and CDR2 FQGNSA. The CDR3 region has the DNA TGTGCCAGCAGCTTAGGCGCTAGTTCCGGCGAGCAGTACTTC. This sequence encodes CASSLGASSGEQYF. Full variable domain (missing parts from reference TRBV7-2 and TRBJ2-7): GAGVSQSPSNKVTEKGKDVELRCDPISGHTALYWYRQSLGQGLEFLIYFQGNSAPDKSGLPSDRFSAERTGGSVSTLTIQRTQQEDSAVYLCASSLGASSGEQYFGPGTRLTVT.

This chain links TRBV10-3 with TRBJ2-1, with 9 bases fitting TRBD1. The J call may be faulty, since TRBJ1-2 better matches the DNA end. Germline V gene lookup returns CDR1 ENHRY and CDR2 SYGVKD. The CDR3 covers 15 residues. CDR3 coding DNA: TGTGCCATCAGTTGGACAGGGGTGGCTAACTATGGCTACACCTTC. Its translation is CAISWTGVANYGYTF.

This rearrangement joins TRBV7-9 to TRBJ1-3; TRBD1 matches 8 bases. J was trimmed by 4 bases and V by 1 base; bases with no gene match: 6. This CDR3 comprises 16 residues. Per the germline V gene, CDR1 is SEHNR and CDR2 is FQNEAQ (reference sequence). CDR3 sequence (DNA): TGTGCCAGCAGCTTAGGGCCCGGGACAGGAGGAAACACCATATATTTT. Translating it yields CASSLGPGTGGNTIYF.

The chain couples TRBV6-1 to TRBJ2-7; no reliable D call. Trimming took 6 bases from V and 3 from J, leaving 18 bases between them. CDR3 length: 15 residues. CDR1 MNHNS and CDR2 SASEGT come from the germline V gene. This chain's CDR3 is CASRLRANGYYEQYF. The CDR3 coding sequence is TGTGCCAGCAGACTCCGGGCCAATGGATACTACGAGCAGTACTTC.

This chain joins TRBV7-2 and TRBJ2-1; 10 bases are shared with TRBD2. Trimming cost V 5 bases and J 5 bases; bases outside gene matches: 12. Germline-derived CDR1 and CDR2 are SGHTA and FQGNSA. The CDR3 has 17 residues. The CDR3 nucleotides read TGTGCCAGCAGCGGACAAGCGGGAGGGCGCCATCACAATGAGCAGTTCTTC. The encoded protein is CASSGQAGGRHHNEQFF.

This clonotype was recorded many times. J is TRBJ1-2 and V is TRBV27, with 7 bases identical to TRBD1. V was pared by 0 bases and J by 8 bases, with 15 bases of the junction left unmatched. This CDR3 has 17 amino acids. CDR1 and CDR2 (germline): MNHEY, SMNVEV (reference sequence). DNA for the CDR3: TGTGCCAGCAGTTTATCCTGGGACAGCCTCTCCAGGAAGGGCTACACCTTC. Its protein product is CASSLSWDSLSRKGYTF.

The chain employs TRBV28 and TRBJ1-1; D might be TRBD1 (5 bases). Trimming took 11 bases from V and 3 from J, leaving 22 bases between them. This CDR3 spans 15 amino acids. Germline V gene data show CDR1 as MDHEN and CDR2 as SYDVKM. This chain's CDR3 is CAAGGRAASDTEAFF. The CDR3, as DNA: TGTGCCGCCGGCGGCAGGGCAGCTTCGGACACTGAAGCTTTCTTT.